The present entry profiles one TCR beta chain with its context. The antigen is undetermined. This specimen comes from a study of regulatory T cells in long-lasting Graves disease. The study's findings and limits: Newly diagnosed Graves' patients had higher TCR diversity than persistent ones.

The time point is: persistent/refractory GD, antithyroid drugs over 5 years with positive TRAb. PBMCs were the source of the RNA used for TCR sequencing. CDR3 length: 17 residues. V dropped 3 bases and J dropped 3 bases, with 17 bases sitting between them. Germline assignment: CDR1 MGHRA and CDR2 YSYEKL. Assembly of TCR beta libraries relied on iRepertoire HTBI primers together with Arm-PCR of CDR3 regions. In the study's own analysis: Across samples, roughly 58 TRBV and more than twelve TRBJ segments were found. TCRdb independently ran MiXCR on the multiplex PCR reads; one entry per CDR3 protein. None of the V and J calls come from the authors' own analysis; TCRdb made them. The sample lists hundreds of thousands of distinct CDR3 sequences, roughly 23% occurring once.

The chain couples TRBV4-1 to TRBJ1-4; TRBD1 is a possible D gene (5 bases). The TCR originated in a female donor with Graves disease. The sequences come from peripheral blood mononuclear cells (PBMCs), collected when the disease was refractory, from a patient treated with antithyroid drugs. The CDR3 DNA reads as TGCGCCAGCAGCCAGGGGACTTCGGTGAGGCCTAATGAAAAACTGTTTTTT. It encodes CASSQGTSVRPNEKLFF.